The rows below give T cell receptor beta chains drawn from one sample of a study of blood T cell repertoires in COVID-19. Profiling relied on immunoSEQ multiplex PCR, and the TCRdb table lists in-frame clones only, not all of them. The data show about 200,000 clones, approximately 90% seen once. The source material was peripheral blood. The receptor set was obtained from a man aged 30 to 45 with acute or convalescent COVID-19. Each CDR3 is given with its conserved first and last residue. Each record gives: J gene, clone size, D gene, V gene, CDR3 DNA, CDR3 protein. A D gene is named only where the DNA matches it firmly. The size field is filled for only some rows; it gives once, few, many or a size class.

>TRBJ2-7|-|-|TRBV7-3
TGTGCCAGCAGTTCAGGGCTGGGAAACGAGCAGTACTTC
CASSSGLGNEQYF
>TRBJ1-1|-|-|TRBV10-3
TGTGCCATTCTTAAAGTCGATGGGCAGGATCGGAACACTGAAGCTTTCTTT
CAILKVDGQDRNTEAFF
>TRBJ2-5|-|TRBD1|TRBV27
TGTGCCAGCAGTCCCGGGACAGGGGTGCAGACCCAGTACTTC
CASSPGTGVQTQYF
>TRBJ2-5|-|TRBD2|TRBV11-2
TGTGCCAGCAGCCTGACTAGCGCTGACCAAGAGACCCAGTACTTC
CASSLTSADQETQYF
>TRBJ1-5|-|-|TRBV7-8
TGTGCCAGCAGCTTAGCTTGGTCTACGAGGGCAGAGAGGAATCAGCCCCAGCATTTT
CASSLAWSTRAERNQPQHF
>TRBJ2-1|-|-|TRBV4-2
TGTGCCAGCAGCAAGCGGCCTAGCGACACCTACAATGAGCAGTTCTTC
CASSKRPSDTYNEQFF
>TRBJ2-1|once|TRBD2|TRBV24-1
TGTGCCACCAGTGATTTGACTAGCGGGAGGGGTAATGAGCAGTTCTTC
CATSDLTSGRGNEQFF
>TRBJ2-1|-|-|TRBV7-3
TGTGCCAGCAGCCCACGGGTGACCCGCTCCTACAATGAGCAGTTCTTC
CASSPRVTRSYNEQFF
>TRBJ2-1|-|TRBD2|TRBV27
TGTGCCAGCAGTTTAATCCCCCCGGGACTAAAAGGTGTAAATGAGCAGTTCTTC
CASSLIPPGLKGVNEQFF
>TRBJ1-5|-|-|TRBV28
TGTGCCAGCAGCCTGGGGGGTTATAGCAATCAGCCCCAGCATTTT
CASSLGGYSNQPQHF
>TRBJ1-1|-|-|TRBV10-1
TGCGCCAGTAGTCCGCAGGTTGGCACTGAAGCTTTCTTT
CASSPQVGTEAFF
>TRBJ2-7|-|-|TRBV5-4
TGTGCCAGCAGCTATGGGGGCTACGAACAGTACTTC
CASSYGGYEQYF
>TRBJ2-7|-|TRBD2|TRBV10-1
TGCGCCAGCAGTAACGGGAGGGCCGACGAGCAGTACTTC
CASSNGRADEQYF
>TRBJ2-1|once|TRBD1|TRBV5-1
TGCGCCAGCAGCGTCGCCGGGACAGGTTCCTACAATGAGCAGTTCTTC
CASSVAGTGSYNEQFF
>TRBJ1-1|once|-|TRBV3-1/TRBV3-2
TGTGCCAGCAGCCGAGTGAACACTGAAGCTTTCTTT
CASSRVNTEAFF
>TRBJ1-4|-|TRBD1|TRBV15
TGTGCCACCAGCAGAGACTCCGCAGGGGGAAAACTGTTTTTT
CATSRDSAGGKLFF
>TRBJ2-1|-|-|TRBV25-1
TGTGCCAGCAGTGAAGGTTACGGGGGGCTCTCCTACAATGAGCAGTTCTTC
CASSEGYGGLSYNEQFF
>TRBJ1-1|-|TRBD1|TRBV27
TGTGCCAGCAGCGACAGGGGGCCTGAAGCTTTCTTT
CASSDRGPEAFF
>TRBJ1-4|-|-|TRBV7-9
TGTGCCAGCAGCTTAAGTCCAGGGAATGAAAAACTGTTTTTT
CASSLSPGNEKLFF
>TRBJ2-3|once|-|TRBV19
TGTGCCAGTAGTATGGAGAGGATCGCTAGCACAGATACGCAGTATTTT
CASSMERIASTDTQYF
>TRBJ1-5|-|-|TRBV6-6
TGTGCCAGCAGCCCCATAGGCAATCAGCCCCAGCATTTT
CASSPIGNQPQHF
>TRBJ2-2|-|-|TRBV5-6
TGTGCCAGCAGCTTTATCGGGCGGGGTTTCACCGGGGAGCTGTTTTTT
CASSFIGRGFTGELFF
>TRBJ2-4|-|-|TRBV6-1
TGTGCCAGCAGTGAACCGGAGGCTCAAGCCAAAAACATTCAGTACTTC
CASSEPEAQAKNIQYF
>TRBJ1-3|-|-|TRBV9
TGTGCCAGCAGCGGAGGTGGTTTCGGAAACACCATATATTTT
CASSGGGFGNTIYF
>TRBJ1-1|-|-|TRBV9
TGTGCCAGCAGCGTAGGACAGGCAAACACTGAAGCTTTCTTT
CASSVGQANTEAFF
>TRBJ2-7|-|-|TRBV7-2
TGTGCCAGCAGCCAAAGAGCGGACAGACAATACGAGCAGTACTTC
CASSQRADRQYEQYF
>TRBJ1-5|-|-|TRBV19
TGTGCCAGTAGTATAGGGAGAGGTCAGCCCCAGCATTTT
CASSIGRGQPQHF
>TRBJ2-2|few|-|TRBV7-3
TGTGCCAGCAGCTCTGAGGGGACAAGGAACACCGGGGAGCTGTTTTTT
CASSSEGTRNTGELFF
>TRBJ2-1|-|TRBD1|TRBV6-6
TGTGCCAGCACCTACGCGGGACAGGGTGGCAATGAGCAGTTCTTC
CASTYAGQGGNEQFF
>TRBJ2-5|-|TRBD2|TRBV15
TGTGCCACCAGCGGCGATTTAGCGGGGGGGCTTTGGCAAGAGACCCAGTACTTC
CATSGDLAGGLWQETQYF
>TRBJ2-7|-|TRBD1|TRBV2
TGTGCCAGCAGTGCCGGCTGGACAGGGCCTTTTGCCGAGCAGTACTTC
CASSAGWTGPFAEQYF
>TRBJ2-4|-|-|TRBV3-1/TRBV3-2
TGTGCCAGCAGCCAGACAGGTACAGCCAAAAACATTCAGTACTTC
CASSQTGTAKNIQYF
>TRBJ2-1|-|-|TRBV28
TGTGCCAGCAGTACTATGCGGTACAATGAGCAGTTCTTC
CASSTMRYNEQFF
>TRBJ1-2|-|TRBD1|TRBV2
TGTGCCAACAGGGGGCGCGGCTATGGCTACACCTTC
CANRGRGYGYTF
>TRBJ2-3|-|-|TRBV5-4
TGTGCCAGCAGCACCCCCCGCGGAGGCGGGGAAACAGATACGCAGTATTTT
CASSTPRGGGETDTQYF
>TRBJ2-7|-|-|TRBV7-9
TGTGCCAGCAGTCCTAGCTGGGACGAGCAGTACTTC
CASSPSWDEQYF
>TRBJ2-2|once|-|TRBV6-4
TGTGCCAGCAGTGAAGACAGTGTGGGCGGGGAGCTGTTTTTT
CASSEDSVGGELFF
>TRBJ2-5|-|TRBD2|TRBV7-2
TGTGCCAGCAGTCTCGGACTAGCGGGAGGGCCTGGGACCCAGTACTTC
CASSLGLAGGPGTQYF
>TRBJ2-2|few|TRBD1|TRBV7-3
TGTGCCAGCACTTTCAACACAGGGGCCGGGGAGCTGTTTTTT
CASTFNTGAGELFF
>TRBJ2-7|-|-|TRBV7-9
TGTGCCAGCAGCTTCGCGGGGATCGACGAGCAGTACTTC
CASSFAGIDEQYF
>TRBJ1-1|-|-|TRBV28
TGTGCCAGCAGTATTAGTGTTGGTGAAGCTTTCTTT
CASSISVGEAFF
>TRBJ1-2|-|-|TRBV18
TGTGCCAGCTCACCAATAGCGCAGGGGAACTATGGCTACACCTTC
CASSPIAQGNYGYTF
>TRBJ1-5|-|-|TRBV7-2
TGTGCCAGCAGCTTAGAACGGGGAAATCAGCCCCAGCATTTT
CASSLERGNQPQHF
>TRBJ1-1|once|TRBD1|TRBV4-1
TGCGCCAGCAGTCCGATGATCGCCTGGACAGGTGAAGCTTTCTTT
CASSPMIAWTGEAFF
>TRBJ1-3|-|-|TRBV2
TGTGCCAGCAGCTTAAATGGGGCGTCTGGAAACACCATATATTTT
CASSLNGASGNTIYF
>TRBJ2-2|-|-|TRBV7-9
TGTGCCAGCAGGGAACCCATAGCTCCCGGGGAGCTGTTTTTT
CASREPIAPGELFF
>TRBJ1-2|-|TRBD1|TRBV5-1
TGCGCCAGCAGCGCAGACAGGGTTGCAGGGGGCTACACCTTC
CASSADRVAGGYTF
>TRBJ2-1|-|TRBD2|TRBV28
TGTGCCAGTCTAACAAGCGGGGGCCTCTCACAGTTCTTC
CASLTSGGLSQFF
>TRBJ1-1|-|-|TRBV3-1/TRBV3-2
TGTGCCAGCAGCCAGGGGGCAGATAACACTGAAGCTTTCTTT
CASSQGADNTEAFF
>TRBJ1-1|once|-|TRBV5-1
TGCGCCAGCAGCTCCAGGTTTTGGAACACTGAAGCTTTCTTT
CASSSRFWNTEAFF
>TRBJ2-1|-|-|TRBV9
TGTGCCAGCAGCGTCCGACCCCTCGGGGGCAATGAGCAGTTCTTC
CASSVRPLGGNEQFF
>TRBJ2-1|-|-|TRBV19
TGTGCCAGTAGTATAGGTAGCAATGAGCAGTTCTTC
CASSIGSNEQFF
>TRBJ1-2|-|-|TRBV27
TGTGCCAGCAGTTTATCTTCTCGGGGAAACTATGGCTACACCTTC
CASSLSSRGNYGYTF
>TRBJ2-5|-|-|TRBV10-3
TGTGCCATACGAGAGGATAAAGAGACCCAGTACTTC
CAIREDKETQYF
>TRBJ2-3|-|TRBD2|TRBV6-8
TGTGCCAGCATCTTAGCGGGAGGGCCTAAAGATACGCAGTATTTT
CASILAGGPKDTQYF
>TRBJ2-5|-|TRBD1|TRBV19
TGTGCCAGTAGTAGTGACAGGGGCGAGACCCAGTACTTC
CASSSDRGETQYF
>TRBJ2-7|-|-|TRBV2
TGTGCCAGCAGGAGTGATGGAGGTTATGAGCAGTACTTC
CASRSDGGYEQYF
>TRBJ1-1|-|-|TRBV28
TGTGCCAGCAGTTCCCTAGCCACGAGGACTGAAGCTTTCTTT
CASSSLATRTEAFF